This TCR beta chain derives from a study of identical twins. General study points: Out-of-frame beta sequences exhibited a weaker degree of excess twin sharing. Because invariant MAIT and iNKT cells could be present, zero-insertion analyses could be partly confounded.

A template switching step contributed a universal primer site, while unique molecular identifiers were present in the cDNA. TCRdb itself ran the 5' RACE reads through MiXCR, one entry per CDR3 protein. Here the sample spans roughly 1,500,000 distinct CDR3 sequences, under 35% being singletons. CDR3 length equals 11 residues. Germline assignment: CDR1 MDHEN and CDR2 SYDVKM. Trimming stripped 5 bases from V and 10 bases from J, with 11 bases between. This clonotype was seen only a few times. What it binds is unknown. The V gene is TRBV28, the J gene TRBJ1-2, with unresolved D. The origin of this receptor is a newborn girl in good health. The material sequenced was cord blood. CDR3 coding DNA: TGTGCCAGCAGTCGCCGGACCTTCTACACCTTC. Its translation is CASSRRTFYTF.